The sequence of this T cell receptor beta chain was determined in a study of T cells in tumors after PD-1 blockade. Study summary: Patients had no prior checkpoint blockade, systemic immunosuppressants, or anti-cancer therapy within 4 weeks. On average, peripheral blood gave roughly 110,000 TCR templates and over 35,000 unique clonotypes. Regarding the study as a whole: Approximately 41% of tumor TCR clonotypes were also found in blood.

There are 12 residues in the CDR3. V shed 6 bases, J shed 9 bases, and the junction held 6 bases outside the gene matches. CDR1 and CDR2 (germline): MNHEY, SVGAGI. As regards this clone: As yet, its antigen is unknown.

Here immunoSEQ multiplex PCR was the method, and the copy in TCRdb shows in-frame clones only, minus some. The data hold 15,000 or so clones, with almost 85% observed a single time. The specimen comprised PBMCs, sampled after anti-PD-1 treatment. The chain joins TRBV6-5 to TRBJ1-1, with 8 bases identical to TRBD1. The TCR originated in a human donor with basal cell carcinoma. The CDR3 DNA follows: TGTGCCAGCAGGGGGACAGGAGAGCAAGCTTTCTTT. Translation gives CASRGTGEQAFF.